Listed below are T cell receptor beta chains from one sample, sequenced in a study of beta chain features in type 1 diabetes. Data came from immunoSEQ multiplex PCR; TCRdb stores just in-frame clones and leaves some out. The table has some 290,000 clones, approximately 25% seen once. The sample consisted of naive CD4+ T cells from blood. All receptors come from a woman in her twenties or thirties with type 1 diabetes. CDR3s include the opening cysteine and the closing phenylalanine or tryptophan. Each record gives: J gene, clone size, V gene, D gene, CDR3 DNA, CDR3 protein. The D gene is left open where the match is weak. Size is omitted from some rows. Given values are once, few, many or a class for expanded clones.

>TRBJ1-4|few|TRBV7-6|-
TGTGCCAGCAGCTCCCGGGGAGTGAATGAAAAACTGTTTTTT
CASSSRGVNEKLFF
>TRBJ2-7|-|TRBV28|TRBD1
TGTGCCAGCACCCCAGGGACAGTTCTCCACGAGCAGTACTTC
CASTPGTVLHEQYF
>TRBJ1-2|few|TRBV10-3|-
TGTGCCATACAAGATGATAACTATGGCTACACCTTC
CAIQDDNYGYTF
>TRBJ1-1|-|TRBV11-2|-
TGTGCCAGCAGCTTAATTGCGGAGAACACTGAAGCTTTCTTT
CASSLIAENTEAFF
>TRBJ2-7|few|TRBV4-1|TRBD1
TGCGCCAGCAGCCACCCGGGACAGGGGTCCGAGCAGTACTTC
CASSHPGQGSEQYF
>TRBJ2-3|-|TRBV7-9|TRBD2
TGTGCCAGCAGCTCCGGACTAGCGGCTAGCACAGATACGCAGTATTTT
CASSSGLAASTDTQYF
>TRBJ2-1|-|TRBV11-3|-
TGTGCCAGCAGCTTCCTGTCGACTGACAATGAGCAGTTCTTC
CASSFLSTDNEQFF
>TRBJ1-1|few|TRBV30|-
TGTGCCTGGATTTTGGGGGCCGCTGAAGCTTTCTTT
CAWILGAAEAFF
>TRBJ2-2|few|TRBV29-1|TRBD2
TGCAGCGGACAGCGGGAGTGGAACACCGGGGAGCTGTTTTTT
CSGQREWNTGELFF
>TRBJ2-3|-|TRBV15|TRBD1
TGTGCCACACAGGGGGGTAGGAGCACAGATACGCAGTATTTT
CATQGGRSTDTQYF
>TRBJ2-2|-|TRBV5-1|TRBD2
TGCGCCAGCAGCCCTCGACTAGCGGGGGCCACCGGGGAGCTGTTTTTT
CASSPRLAGATGELFF
>TRBJ1-5|-|TRBV7-9|TRBD1
TGTGCCAGCAGCCAGGGGGGTAGCAATCAGCCCCAGCATTTT
CASSQGGSNQPQHF
>TRBJ2-7|-|TRBV13|TRBD1
TGTGCCAGCAGCTTCGGACAGGGTCGGTACGAGCAGTACTTC
CASSFGQGRYEQYF
>TRBJ2-1|-|TRBV25-1|-
TGTGCCAGCAGAACAAACTACAATGAGCAGTTCTTC
CASRTNYNEQFF
>TRBJ1-1|few|TRBV18|TRBD1
TGTGCCAGCTCACCCTTACAGGGGCAAGCTTTCTTT
CASSPLQGQAFF
>TRBJ2-1|few|TRBV18|TRBD1
TGTGCCAGCTCACCACCGTTGGGTTACCGACAGGGGGGTGACAATGAGCAGTTCTTC
CASSPPLGYRQGGDNEQFF
>TRBJ1-5|-|TRBV6-4|TRBD1
TGTGCCAGCAGTGGACAGGGTGGTCAGCCCCAGCATTTT
CASSGQGGQPQHF
>TRBJ2-7|-|TRBV7-9|-
TGTGCCAGCAGCTTAGGGTTCGGGAGCGAGCAGTACTTC
CASSLGFGSEQYF
>TRBJ1-1|few|TRBV28|-
TGTGCCAGTAACGGCGGGGGGCTCGGCACTGAAGCTTTCTTT
CASNGGGLGTEAFF
>TRBJ2-7|-|TRBV27|TRBD1
TGTGCCAGCAGTATCGACAGGGCTTTGGTCGAGCAGTACTTC
CASSIDRALVEQYF
>TRBJ2-1|few|TRBV7-3|-
TGTGCCAGCAGCCTCTCACTAGTCAATGAGCAGTTCTTC
CASSLSLVNEQFF
>TRBJ2-7|-|TRBV7-9|TRBD2
TGTGCCAGCAGCCCCTCGGCGGGGGTGGGTGAGCAGTACTTC
CASSPSAGVGEQYF
>TRBJ2-1|-|TRBV9|TRBD2
TGTGCCAGCAGCGTAAGACTAGCGGTCAATGAGCAGTTCTTC
CASSVRLAVNEQFF
>TRBJ1-2|few|TRBV29-1|-
TGCAGCGTTGAAGTGAACAGGAATGGCTACACCTTC
CSVEVNRNGYTF
>TRBJ2-2|-|TRBV29-1|TRBD2
TGCAGCGCCTCGGGACTAGCGGAACTGAACACCGGGGAGCTGTTTTTT
CSASGLAELNTGELFF
>TRBJ1-4|-|TRBV2|-
TGTGCCAGCAGCGAGCTCTATCGGCTGTTTTTT
CASSELYRLFF
>TRBJ1-2|-|TRBV28|TRBD1
TGTGCCAGCAGGACGACAGGGTTGTATGGCTACACCTTC
CASRTTGLYGYTF
>TRBJ2-7|-|TRBV30|-
TGTGCCTGGAGTTTGGGACTGGGACCGAGGAAGCAGTACTTC
CAWSLGLGPRKQYF
>TRBJ2-7|few|TRBV29-1|-
TGCAGCGTCGTCGCCATCGGGGGCTACGAGCAGTACTTC
CSVVAIGGYEQYF
>TRBJ1-5|few|TRBV25-1|-
TGTGCCAGCAGTGAACCAGGGGACAATCAGCCCCAGCATTTT
CASSEPGDNQPQHF
>TRBJ2-6|-|TRBV11-3|TRBD1
TGTGCCAGCAGCTTGACAGGGGCTGGGGCCAACGTCCTGACTTTC
CASSLTGAGANVLTF
>TRBJ2-7|-|TRBV6-6|TRBD1
TGTGCCAGCAGTTACCCCTTTGGACAGGGCTACGAGCAGTACTTC
CASSYPFGQGYEQYF
>TRBJ1-2|few|TRBV29-1|-
TGCAGCGTTGCTGGGGCCCATTATGGCTACACCTTC
CSVAGAHYGYTF
>TRBJ1-1|-|TRBV2|-
TGTGCCAGCAGTGATCGGGTGAACACTGAAGCTTTCTTT
CASSDRVNTEAFF
>TRBJ2-7|-|TRBV11-3|TRBD2
TGTGCCAGCAGCTTAAGCGGGAGTGGGTACGAGCAGTACTTC
CASSLSGSGYEQYF
>TRBJ2-3|-|TRBV19|-
TGTGCCAGTAGTTCAGGAGGGGCGGATACGCAGTATTTT
CASSSGGADTQYF
>TRBJ2-7|-|TRBV9|TRBD2
TGTGCCAGCAGCGTAGGCCCTAGCGGGAGGTCCTACGAGCAGTACTTC
CASSVGPSGRSYEQYF
>TRBJ1-2|few|TRBV14|TRBD1
TGTGCCAGCAGCCAGTCGACAGGGTGGAACTATGGCTACACCTTC
CASSQSTGWNYGYTF